A few counts support the clone carrying this T cell receptor beta chain. As yet, its antigen is unknown. The entry originates in a study of cytomegalovirus exposure and HLA in healthy donors. Regarding the study as a whole: An analysis that came later showed most CMV-associated TCR beta chains appearing HLA-restricted.

The CDR3 loop spans 19 amino acids. V gave up 7 bases and J gave up 3 bases, with 28 bases separating them. Germline V gene data show CDR1 as SGDLS and CDR2 as YYNGEE. PCR used 60 Vbeta primers and 13 Jbeta primers. The assay was immunoSEQ multiplex PCR, and TCRdb's table has in-frame clones only and misses some. The data hold 130,000 or so clones, with roughly 79% observed a single time. The chain employs TRBV9 and TRBJ2-2; D is possibly TRBD2 (7 bases). Sequencing was performed on PBMCs. This clonotype originated in a woman aged 40 to 50 in good health and CMV-seronegative. The CDR3 loop is CASAQKGGDSGVYTGELFF. The CDR3 DNA sequence: TGTGCCAGCGCCCAAAAGGGGGGGGATAGCGGAGTCTACACCGGGGAGCTGTTTTTT.